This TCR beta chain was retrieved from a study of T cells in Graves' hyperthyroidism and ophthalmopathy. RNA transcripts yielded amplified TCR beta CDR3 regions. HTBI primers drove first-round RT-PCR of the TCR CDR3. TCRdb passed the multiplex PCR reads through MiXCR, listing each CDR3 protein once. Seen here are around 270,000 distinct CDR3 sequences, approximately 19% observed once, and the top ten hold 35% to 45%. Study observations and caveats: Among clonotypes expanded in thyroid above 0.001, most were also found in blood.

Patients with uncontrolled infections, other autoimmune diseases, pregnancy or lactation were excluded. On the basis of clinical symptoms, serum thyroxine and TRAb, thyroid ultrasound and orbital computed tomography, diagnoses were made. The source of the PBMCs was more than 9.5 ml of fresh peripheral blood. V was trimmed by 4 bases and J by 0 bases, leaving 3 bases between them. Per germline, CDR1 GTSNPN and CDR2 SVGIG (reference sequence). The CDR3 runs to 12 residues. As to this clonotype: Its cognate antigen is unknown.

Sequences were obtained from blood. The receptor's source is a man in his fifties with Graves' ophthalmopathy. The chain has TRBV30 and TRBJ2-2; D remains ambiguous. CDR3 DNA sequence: TGTGCCTGGACAGCGAACACCGGGGAGCTGTTTTTT. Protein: CAWTANTGELFF. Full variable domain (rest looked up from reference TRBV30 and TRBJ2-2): SQTIHQWPATLVQPVGSPLSLECTVEGTSNPNLYWYRQAAGRGLQLLFYSVGIGQISSEVPQNLSASRPQDRQFILSSKKLLLSDSGFYLCAWTANTGELFFGEGSRLTVL.